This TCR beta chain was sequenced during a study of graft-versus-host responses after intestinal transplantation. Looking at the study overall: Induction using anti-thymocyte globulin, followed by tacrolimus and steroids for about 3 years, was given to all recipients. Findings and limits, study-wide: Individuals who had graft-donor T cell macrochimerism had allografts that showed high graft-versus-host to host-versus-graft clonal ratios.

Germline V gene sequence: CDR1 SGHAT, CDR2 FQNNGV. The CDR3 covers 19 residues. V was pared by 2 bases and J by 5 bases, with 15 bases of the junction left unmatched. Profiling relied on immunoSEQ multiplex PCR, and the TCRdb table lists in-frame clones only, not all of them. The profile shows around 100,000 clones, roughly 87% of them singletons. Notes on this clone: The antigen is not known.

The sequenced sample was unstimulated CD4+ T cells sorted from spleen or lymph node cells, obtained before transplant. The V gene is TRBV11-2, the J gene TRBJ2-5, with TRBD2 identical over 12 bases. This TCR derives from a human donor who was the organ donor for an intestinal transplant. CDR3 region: CASSLWASGGALPSETQYF. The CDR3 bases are TGTGCCAGCAGCTTATGGGCTAGCGGGGGGGCCCTTCCCTCCGAGACCCAGTACTTC.